Presented here are 2 T cell receptor beta chains from one specimen sequenced in a study of blood T cell repertoires in COVID-19. This table comes from immunoSEQ multiplex PCR, and its TCRdb copy is limited to in-frame clones, with some not included. The sample lists around 300,000 clones; 80% to 90% were seen once. Specimen: PBMCs or T cells enriched from blood (not recorded which). These receptors were taken from a woman younger than 30 who had recovered from COVID-19.

The chain has TRBV5-1 and TRBJ2-3; the D gene is possibly TRBD2 (6 bases). The V gene's germline CDR1 is SGHRS and CDR2 YFSETQ. CDR3 size: 14 residues. V gave up 3 bases and J gave up 2 bases, with 10 bases separating them. CDR3 DNA sequence: TGCGCCAGCAGCTCCGGAGGGGCCACAGATACGCAGTATTTT. Its translation: CASSSGGATDTQYF.

The genes are TRBV11-3 and TRBJ1-1, with D possibly TRBD1 on 6 matching bases. With 5 bases removed from V and 2 bases from J, the gap between germline ends came to 15 bases. CDR3 length: 15 amino acids. Per the germline V gene, CDR1 is SGHNT and CDR2 is YENEEA. This chain's CDR3 is CASSPPDRGNTEAFF. CDR3 coding DNA: TGTGCCAGCAGCCCCCCGGACAGAGGAAACACTGAAGCTTTCTTT.